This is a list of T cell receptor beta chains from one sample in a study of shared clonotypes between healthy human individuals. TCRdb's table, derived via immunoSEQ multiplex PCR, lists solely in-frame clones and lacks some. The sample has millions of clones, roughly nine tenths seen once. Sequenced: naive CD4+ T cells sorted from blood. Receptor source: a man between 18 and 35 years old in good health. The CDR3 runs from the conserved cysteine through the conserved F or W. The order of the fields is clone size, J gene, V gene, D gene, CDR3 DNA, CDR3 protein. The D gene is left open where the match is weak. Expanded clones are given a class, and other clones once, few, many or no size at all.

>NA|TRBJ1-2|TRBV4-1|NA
TGCGCCAGCAGCCCACTGAAGCAGGGGTCTAACTATGGCTACACCTTC
CASSPLKQGSNYGYTF
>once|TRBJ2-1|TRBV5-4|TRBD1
TGTGCCAGCAGCTCCACAGGGGGCAATGAGCAGTTCTTC
CASSSTGGNEQFF
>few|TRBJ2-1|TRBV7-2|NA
TGTGCCAGCAGCTTAGACTACAATGAGCAGTTCTTC
CASSLDYNEQFF
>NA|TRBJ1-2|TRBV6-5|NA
TGTGCCAGCAGTTACTCGCGCAGGGGCTATGGCTACACCTTC
CASSYSRRGYGYTF
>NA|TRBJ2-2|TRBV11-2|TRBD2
TGTGCCAGCAGCAGCGGGGGCCGCAGCGGGGGGGCGGTCACCGGGGAGCTGTTTTTT
CASSSGGRSGGAVTGELFF
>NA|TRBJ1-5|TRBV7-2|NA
TGTGCCAGCAGCTTAGGTAACAATCAGCCCCAGCATTTT
CASSLGNNQPQHF
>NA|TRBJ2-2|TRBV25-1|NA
TGTGCCAGCAGTGATTCTCACGCGCAGGGGAAGGGGGAGCTGTTTTTT
CASSDSHAQGKGELFF
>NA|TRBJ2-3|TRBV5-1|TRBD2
TGCGCCAGCAGCTCGCCGGGACTAGTGACAGATACGCAGTATTTT
CASSSPGLVTDTQYF
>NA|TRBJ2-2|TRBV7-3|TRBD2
TGTGCCAGCAGCCTAACTCTAGCGGGGTACACCGGGGAGCTGTTTTTT
CASSLTLAGYTGELFF
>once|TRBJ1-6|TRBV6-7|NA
TGTGCCAGCAGTTACTCCTTCCGGGAGGGGGCCTATAATTCACCCCTCCACTTT
CASSYSFREGAYNSPLHF
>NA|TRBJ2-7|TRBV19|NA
TGTGCCAGTAGTATTGGCACTAACTACGAGCAGTACTTC
CASSIGTNYEQYF
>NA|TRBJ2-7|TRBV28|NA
TGTGCCAGCTGCGTTTCCCTCCCCGAGCAGTACTTC
CASCVSLPEQYF
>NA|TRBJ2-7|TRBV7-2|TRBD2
TGTGCCAGCAGCCATAGGACTAGCGGGAAAAACGAGCAGTACTTC
CASSHRTSGKNEQYF
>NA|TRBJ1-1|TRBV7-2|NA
TGTGCCAGCAGCTCCCAAAAGAACACTGAAGCTTTCTTT
CASSSQKNTEAFF